A single T cell receptor beta chain is shown here with its context. The sample is drawn from a study of regulatory T cells in long-lasting Graves disease. Study overall: Patients with new Graves' disease had used antithyroid drugs below 3 months.

Sample time point: newly diagnosed GD, antithyroid drugs for less than 3 months. TCR sequences were obtained from RNA taken from PBMCs. V was trimmed by 0 bases and J by 7 bases, leaving 9 bases between them. Germline lookup yields CDR1 MNHNS and CDR2 SASEGT. The CDR3 loop spans 13 amino acids. In building TCR beta libraries, iRepertoire HTBI primers were used together with Arm-PCR of CDR3 regions. TCRdb called the multiplex PCR reads again in MiXCR, with one record for every CDR3 protein. This repertoire shows 400,000 to 500,000 distinct CDR3 sequences, over 15% found once; its top ten account for about 10%. This sample also appeared in a second study, on T cells in Graves' hyperthyroidism and ophthalmopathy.

This TCR was recovered from a woman aged 30 to 39 with Graves disease. The V gene is TRBV6-1, the J gene TRBJ1-1, with D unresolved. This sample comprised peripheral blood mononuclear cells (PBMCs), obtained at new diagnosis, from a patient treated with antithyroid drugs. CDR3 in amino acids: CASSEAHEIEAFF. CDR3 nucleotides: TGTGCCAGCAGTGAAGCGCACGAGATTGAAGCTTTCTTT.